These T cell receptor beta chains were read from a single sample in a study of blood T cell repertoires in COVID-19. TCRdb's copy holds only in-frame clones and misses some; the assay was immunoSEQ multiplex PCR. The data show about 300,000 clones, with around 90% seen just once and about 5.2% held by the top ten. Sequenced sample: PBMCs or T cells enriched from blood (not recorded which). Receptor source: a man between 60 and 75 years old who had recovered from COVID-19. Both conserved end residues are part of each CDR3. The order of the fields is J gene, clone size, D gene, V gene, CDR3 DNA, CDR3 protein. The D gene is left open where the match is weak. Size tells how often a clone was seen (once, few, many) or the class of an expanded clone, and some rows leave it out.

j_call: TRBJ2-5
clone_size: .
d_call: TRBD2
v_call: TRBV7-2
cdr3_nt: TGTGCCAGCAGCCCTCCTCGGGGGCTAGCGGGAGCGCGAGGGACCCAGTACTTC
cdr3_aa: CASSPPRGLAGARGTQYF

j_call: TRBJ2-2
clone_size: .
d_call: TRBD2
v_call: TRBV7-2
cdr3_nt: TGTGCCAGCAGCTTTACTAGGGGAGGGACCGGGGAGCTGTTTTTT
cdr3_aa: CASSFTRGGTGELFF

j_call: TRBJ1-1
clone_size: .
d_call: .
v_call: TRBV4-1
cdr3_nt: TGCGCCAGCAGCCAAGATGGGGGGGAGACTGAAGCTTTCTTT
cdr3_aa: CASSQDGGETEAFF

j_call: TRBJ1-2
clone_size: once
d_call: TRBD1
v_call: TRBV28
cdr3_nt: TGTGCCGGAAAACAGGGGCCTCCTAACTATGGCTACACCTTC
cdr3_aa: CAGKQGPPNYGYTF

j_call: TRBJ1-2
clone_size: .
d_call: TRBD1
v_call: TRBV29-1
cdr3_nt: TGCAGCGTCCACGGACAGGGGGCTCGCTACACCTTC
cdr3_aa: CSVHGQGARYTF

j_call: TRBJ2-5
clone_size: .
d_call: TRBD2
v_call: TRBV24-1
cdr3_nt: TGTGCCACCAGTGGAACGGCTAGCGGGACCCAAGAGACCCAGTACTTC
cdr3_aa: CATSGTASGTQETQYF

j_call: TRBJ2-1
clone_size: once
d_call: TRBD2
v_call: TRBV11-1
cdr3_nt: TGTGCCAGCAGCTTTAGCGGGAGGAGCAATGAGCAGTTCTTC
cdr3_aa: CASSFSGRSNEQFF

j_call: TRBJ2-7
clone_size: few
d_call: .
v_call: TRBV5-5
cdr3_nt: TGTGCCAGCAGCTTGGAAAGACCTCAGACTCAGTACTTC
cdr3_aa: CASSLERPQTQYF

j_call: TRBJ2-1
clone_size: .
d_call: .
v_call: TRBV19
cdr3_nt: TGTGCCAGTAGTCTACAGGGTTCCTACAATGAGCAGTTCTTC
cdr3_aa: CASSLQGSYNEQFF

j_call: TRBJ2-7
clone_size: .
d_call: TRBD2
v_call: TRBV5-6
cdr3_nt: TGTGCCAGCAGCTTACTAGCGGGATACGAGCAGTACTTC
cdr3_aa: CASSLLAGYEQYF

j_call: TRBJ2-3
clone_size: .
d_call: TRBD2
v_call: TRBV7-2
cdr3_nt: TGTGCCAGCAGCGGCGGGCTAGCGGGTTCAGATACGCAGTATTTT
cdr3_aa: CASSGGLAGSDTQYF

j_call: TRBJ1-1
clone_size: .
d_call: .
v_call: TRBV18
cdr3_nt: TGTGCCAGCTCACCACTGGGTGTCTCAGGGTCGCCTGAAGCTTTCTTT
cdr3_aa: CASSPLGVSGSPEAFF

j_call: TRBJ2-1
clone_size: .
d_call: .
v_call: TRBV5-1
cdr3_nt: TGCGCCAGCAGCCCCGCTGCGGGTCACGATGAGCAGTTCTTC
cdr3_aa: CASSPAAGHDEQFF

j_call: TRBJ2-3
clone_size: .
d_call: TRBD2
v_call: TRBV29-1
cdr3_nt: TGCAGCGTCGGGAGGGACATTTCCACAGATACGCAGTATTTT
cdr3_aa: CSVGRDISTDTQYF

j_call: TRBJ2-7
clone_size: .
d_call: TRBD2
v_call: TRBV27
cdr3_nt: TGTGCCAGCAGTTCAAGTAGCGGGCCCTCCTACGAGCAGTACTTC
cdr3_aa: CASSSSSGPSYEQYF

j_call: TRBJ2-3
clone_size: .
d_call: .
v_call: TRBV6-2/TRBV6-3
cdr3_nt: TGTGCCAGCAGTGACCGCGGCTATACGCAGTATTTT
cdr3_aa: CASSDRGYTQYF

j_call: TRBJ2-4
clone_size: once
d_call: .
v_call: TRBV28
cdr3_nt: TGTGCCAGCACTCCCCAGCGAGGGAGTACCAACATTCAGTACTTC
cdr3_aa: CASTPQRGSTNIQYF

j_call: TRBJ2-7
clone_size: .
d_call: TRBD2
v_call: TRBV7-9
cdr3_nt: TGTGCCAGCAGCTTTGGTTCTAGCGGGATATCCTTCGAGCAGTACTTC
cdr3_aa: CASSFGSSGISFEQYF

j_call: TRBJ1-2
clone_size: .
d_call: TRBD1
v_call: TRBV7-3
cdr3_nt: TGTGCCAGCAGCTTAATTGGTACAGGGGTTCCTACTAACTATGGCTACACCTTC
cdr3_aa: CASSLIGTGVPTNYGYTF

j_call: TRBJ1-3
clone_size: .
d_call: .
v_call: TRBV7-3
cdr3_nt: TGTGCCAGCAGCTTTGCGGGCAGAAGCTCTGGAAACACCATATATTTT
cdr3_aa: CASSFAGRSSGNTIYF

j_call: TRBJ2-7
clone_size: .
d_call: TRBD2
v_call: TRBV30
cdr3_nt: TGTGCCTGGACTAGCGGGGGCTACGAGCAGTACTTC
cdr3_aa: CAWTSGGYEQYF

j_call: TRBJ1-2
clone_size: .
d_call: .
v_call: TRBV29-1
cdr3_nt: TGCAGCGGGCTGGACAGCACCTATGGCTACACCTTC
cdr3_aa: CSGLDSTYGYTF

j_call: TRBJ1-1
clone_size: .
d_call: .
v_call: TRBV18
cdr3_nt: TGTGCCAGCTCACCCCAGGGCAGATCAGCGAACACTGAAGCTTTCTTT
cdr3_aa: CASSPQGRSANTEAFF

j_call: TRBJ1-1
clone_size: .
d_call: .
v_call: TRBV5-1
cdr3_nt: TGCGCCAGCAGCCCCTTAAAGAACACTGAAGCTTTCTTT
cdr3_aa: CASSPLKNTEAFF

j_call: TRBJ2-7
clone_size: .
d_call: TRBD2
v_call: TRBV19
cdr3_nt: TGTGCCAGTAGTGTGGCTAGCGGCTACGAGCAGTACTTC
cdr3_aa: CASSVASGYEQYF

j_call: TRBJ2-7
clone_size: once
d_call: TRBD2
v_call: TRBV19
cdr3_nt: TGTGCCAGTAGCCCCCCTCGTGTTCTAGCGGGAGGGGTCCTCGAGCAGTACTTC
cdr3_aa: CASSPPRVLAGGVLEQYF

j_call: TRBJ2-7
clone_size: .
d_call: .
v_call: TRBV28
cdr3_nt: TGTGCCAGCAGTCCCCCGGGGTTCCCCTCCTACGAGCAGTACTTC
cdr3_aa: CASSPPGFPSYEQYF

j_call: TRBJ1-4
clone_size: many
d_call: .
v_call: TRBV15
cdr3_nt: TGTGCCACCAGCAGAACCTCCAGGGGTACTAATGAAAAACTGTTTTTT
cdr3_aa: CATSRTSRGTNEKLFF

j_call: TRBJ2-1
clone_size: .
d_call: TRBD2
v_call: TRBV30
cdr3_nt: TGTGCCTGGAGCGCCTTCGGCTCCCTAGCGGGAGGAAGGAATGAGCAGTTCTTC
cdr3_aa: CAWSAFGSLAGGRNEQFF

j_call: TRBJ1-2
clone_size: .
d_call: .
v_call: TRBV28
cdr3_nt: TGTGCCAGCAGTTTAGAGGATCTGGGCTACACCTTC
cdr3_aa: CASSLEDLGYTF

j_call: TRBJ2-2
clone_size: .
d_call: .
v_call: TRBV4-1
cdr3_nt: TGCGCCAGCAGCGGGCGACCCGGGGAGCTGTTTTTT
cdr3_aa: CASSGRPGELFF

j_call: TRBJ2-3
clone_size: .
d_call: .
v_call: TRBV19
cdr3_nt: TGTGCCAGTGGGGCCAGGGTGGAGACAGATACGCAGTATTTT
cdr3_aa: CASGARVETDTQYF

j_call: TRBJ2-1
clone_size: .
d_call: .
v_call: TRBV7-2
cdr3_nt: TGTGCCAGCAGCACCGGGACGGGAGCGGGTCTCAATGAGCAGTTCTTC
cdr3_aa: CASSTGTGAGLNEQFF

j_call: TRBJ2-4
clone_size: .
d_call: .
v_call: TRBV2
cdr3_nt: TGTGCCAGCAGTGAAGCAGTGGGGGCGGGCATTCAGTACTTC
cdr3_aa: CASSEAVGAGIQYF

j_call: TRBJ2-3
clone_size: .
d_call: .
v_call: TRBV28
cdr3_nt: TGTGCCAGCAGAGCCCCTCAGGGAATCCCCACAGATACGCAGTATTTT
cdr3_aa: CASRAPQGIPTDTQYF

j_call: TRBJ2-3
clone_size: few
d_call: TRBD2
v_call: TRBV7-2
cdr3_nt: TGTGCCAGCACCTTGCGCAGCGGGAGAGCAGATACGCAGTATTTT
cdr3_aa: CASTLRSGRADTQYF

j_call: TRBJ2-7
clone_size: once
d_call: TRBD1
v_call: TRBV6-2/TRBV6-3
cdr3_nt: TGTGCCAGCAGTACCGGTCAGGGGGCCGACGAGCAGTACTTC
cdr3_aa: CASSTGQGADEQYF

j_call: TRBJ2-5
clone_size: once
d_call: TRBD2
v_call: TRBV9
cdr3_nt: TGTGCCAGCAGCGAGACTAGCGGGAGACAAGAGACCCAGTACTTC
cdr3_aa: CASSETSGRQETQYF

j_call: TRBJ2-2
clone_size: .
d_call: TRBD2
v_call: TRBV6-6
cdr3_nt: TGTGCCAGCAGTCTTAGGGCTAGCGGGAGTTCCACCGGGGAGCTGTTTTTT
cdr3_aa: CASSLRASGSSTGELFF

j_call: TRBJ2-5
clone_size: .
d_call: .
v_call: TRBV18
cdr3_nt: TGTGCCAGCTCACCACCGGCCGAAGTCCAAGAGACCCAGTACTTC
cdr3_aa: CASSPPAEVQETQYF

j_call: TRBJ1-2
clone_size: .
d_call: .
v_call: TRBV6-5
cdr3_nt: TGTGCCAGCACCCTGGGCCAAGGTGGCTACACCTTC
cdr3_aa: CASTLGQGGYTF

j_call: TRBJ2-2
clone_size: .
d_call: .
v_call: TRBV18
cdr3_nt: TGTGCCAGCTCACTTGGGGCAGCTCGTGCTACCGGGGAGCTGTTTTTT
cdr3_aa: CASSLGAARATGELFF

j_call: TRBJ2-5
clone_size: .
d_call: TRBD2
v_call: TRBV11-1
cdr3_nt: TGTGCCAGCAGCTTTAGACTAGCGGGAGCTATAGAGACCCAGTACTTC
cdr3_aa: CASSFRLAGAIETQYF

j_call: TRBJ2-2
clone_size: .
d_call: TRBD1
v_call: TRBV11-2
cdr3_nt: TGTGCCAGCAGCTCCAGGGGGTCCACCGGGGAGCTGTTTTTT
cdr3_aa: CASSSRGSTGELFF

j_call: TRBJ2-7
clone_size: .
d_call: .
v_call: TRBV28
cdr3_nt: TGTGCCAGCAGCCCTTGGACGGGGAACTCCTACGAGCAGTACTTC
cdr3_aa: CASSPWTGNSYEQYF

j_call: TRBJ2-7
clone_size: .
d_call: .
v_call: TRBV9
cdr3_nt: TGTGCCAGCAGCCCCAGGACAGAGCTCTACGAGCAGTACTTC
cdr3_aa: CASSPRTELYEQYF

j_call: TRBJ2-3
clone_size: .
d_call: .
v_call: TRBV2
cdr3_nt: TGTGCCAGTGGGCTAGCACGCGATACGCAGTATTTT
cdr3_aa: CASGLARDTQYF

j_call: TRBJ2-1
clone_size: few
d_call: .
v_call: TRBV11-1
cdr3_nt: TGTGCCAGCAGCTTCGGTGCCAATGAGCAGTTCTTC
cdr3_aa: CASSFGANEQFF

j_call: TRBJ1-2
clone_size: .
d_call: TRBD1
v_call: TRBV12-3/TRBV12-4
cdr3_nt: TGTGCCAGCAGGGGACAGGAGGGGCAGGGCTACACCTTC
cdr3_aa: CASRGQEGQGYTF

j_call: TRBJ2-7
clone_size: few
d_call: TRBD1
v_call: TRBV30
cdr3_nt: TGTGCCTGTATGGGACAGGGGGGAAACTACGAGCAGTACTTC
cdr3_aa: CACMGQGGNYEQYF

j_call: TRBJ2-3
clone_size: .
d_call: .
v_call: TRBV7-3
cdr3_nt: TGTGCCAGCAGCTCACCCAAGGGGGGGCTCAGCACAGATACGCAGTATTTT
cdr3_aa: CASSSPKGGLSTDTQYF

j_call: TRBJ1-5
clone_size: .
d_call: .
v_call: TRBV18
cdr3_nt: TGTGCCAGCTCACCAGGCAGGGAACGCAATCAGCCCCAGCATTTT
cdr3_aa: CASSPGRERNQPQHF

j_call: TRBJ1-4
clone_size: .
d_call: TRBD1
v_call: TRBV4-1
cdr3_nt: TGCGCCAGCAGCCAAGATTATGCGGGACAGGGTGAAAAACTGTTTTTT
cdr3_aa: CASSQDYAGQGEKLFF